Shown below are 13 T cell receptor beta chains from a single sample sequenced in a study of a mutant IDH1 vaccine in newly diagnosed glioma. Produced via immunoSEQ multiplex PCR; TCRdb's table is partial and in-frame only. The sample has roughly 86,000 clones, roughly four fifths seen once. Which antigens these TCRs recognize remains unknown. Time point noted: week 47, end of study. Alongside topical imiquimod, each dose of vaccine comprised 300 ug of mutant IDH1 20-mer peptide. The starting material was PBMCs, obtained from a glioma patient whose treatment included an IDH1 peptide vaccine. Every receptor here comes from a man aged 40-50 years with glioma.

The chain combines TRBV5-4 with TRBJ2-7; 9 bases are shared with TRBD2. Unmatched junction bases numbered 5, after V lost 1 base and J lost 3 bases. The germline V gene has CDR1 SGHNT and CDR2 YYREEE (reference sequence). The CDR3 runs to 15 residues. This CDR3 reads CASSLNAGGVYEQYF. The CDR3, as DNA: TGTGCCAGCAGCTTGAACGCGGGAGGGGTCTACGAGCAGTACTTC.

The CDR3 is CASFLGGKGTEAFF. CDR3 coding DNA: TGTGCCAGCTTCTTAGGGGGGAAGGGGACTGAAGCTTTCTTT. The genes are TRBV21-1 and TRBJ1-1. TRBV21-1 is a known pseudogene. The CDR3 is made up of 14 amino acids.

This clone has a single count. The chain is built from TRBV7-8 and TRBJ2-2; no definite D call. The germline V gene has CDR1 SGHVS and CDR2 FQNEAQ. V was clipped by 5 bases and J by 3 bases, with 13 bases between them. This CDR3 is built from 15 residues. CDR3 residues: CASSRSFLDTGELFF. In DNA form, the CDR3 reads TGTGCCAGCAGCCGTAGCTTCCTAGACACCGGGGAGCTGTTTTTT.

This clone was seen only once. The chain recombines TRBV5-4 with TRBJ2-5; 10 nucleotides match TRBD2. The J call may be incorrect, as the DNA end agrees better with TRBJ2-7. CDR3 size: 14 residues. The germline gives CDR1 SGHNT, CDR2 YYREEE (reference sequence). The CDR3: CASSPSGSSYEQYF. The CDR3, as DNA: TGTGCCAGCAGCCCTAGCGGGAGCTCCTACGAGCAGTACTTC.

This chain joins TRBV15 and TRBJ1-6; tentatively, D is TRBD1 (5 bases). CDR3 length: 17 residues. Trimming stripped 3 bases from V and 6 bases from J, with 18 bases between. The germline gives CDR1 LNHNV, CDR2 YYDKDF (reference sequence). The CDR3 DNA reads as TGTGCCACCAGCAGGGAACTCGGGACGGGAGGTAATTCACCCCTCCACTTT. The encoded protein is CATSRELGTGGNSPLHF.

The genes are TRBV30 and TRBJ2-7, with D unclear. V was pared by 0 bases and J by 5 bases, with 11 bases between. The CDR3 length is 13 residues. Germline assignment: CDR1 GTSNPN and CDR2 SVGIG (reference sequence). The chain's CDR3 is CAWSVPFPDEQYF. In nucleotides, the CDR3 is TGTGCCTGGAGTGTGCCCTTCCCAGACGAGCAGTACTTC.

CDR3 sequence (DNA): TGTGCCAGCAGCTTGGCGGGGCCAGTTAACACTGAAGCTTTCTTT. Translation: CASSLAGPVNTEAFF. The rearrangement links TRBV5-6 to TRBJ1-1, with D possibly matching TRBD1 (5 bases). Trimming pared 0 bases from V and 2 bases from J, leaving 11 bases between. CDR3 size: 15 residues. Germline loops: CDR1 SGHDT, CDR2 YYEEEE.

This clone was seen a few times. The chain links TRBV4-1 to TRBJ1-4, with 8 bases lining up with TRBD1. CDR1 is MGHRA and CDR2 is YSYEKL in the germline V gene. The CDR3 is 15 amino acids. V was clipped by 5 bases and J by 2 bases; unmatched bases: 4. CDR3 nucleotide sequence: TGCGCCAGCAGCTATCAGGGGGCGACTAATGAAAAACTGTTTTTT. Translation: CASSYQGATNEKLFF.

The sample holds a few counts of this clone. The chain combines TRBV5-6 with TRBJ2-6; D remains unclear. CDR3 length: 13 amino acids. The V end lost 4 bases, the J end lost 2 bases, and 4 bases lay between the germline ends. Germline lookup yields CDR1 SGHDT and CDR2 YYEEEE. CDR3 residues: CASSQTGANVLTF. Here the CDR3 DNA reads TGTGCCAGCAGCCAGACTGGGGCCAACGTCCTGACTTTC.

The chain links TRBV4-3 to TRBJ1-2; D possibly corresponds to TRBD1 (5 bases). Trimming shortened V by 0 bases and J by 5 bases, and 16 bases separated the two germline ends. The germline V gene has CDR1 LGHNA and CDR2 YSLEER. This CDR3 is built from 16 residues. CDR3 bases: TGCGCCAGCAGCCAAGACCGGGGCTGGGACTTATATGGCTACACCTTC. Amino acid sequence: CASSQDRGWDLYGYTF.

The chain has TRBV4-3 and TRBJ2-1; no clear D. Germline V gives CDR1 LGHNA, CDR2 YSLEER. CDR3 size: 16 residues. The V end lost 4 bases, the J end lost 4 bases, and 17 bases lay between the germline ends. DNA for the CDR3: TGCGCCAGCAGCCGGATGGACCAACCCAAATACAATGAGCAGTTCTTC. Protein product: CASSRMDQPKYNEQFF.

About this clone itself: At one of its ends the junction is not consistent with the germline gene, which may arise from a read error. The genes are TRBV7-2 and TRBJ2-3, with 7 bases identical to TRBD2. The CDR3 has 8 amino acids. The germline V gene encodes CDR1 SGHTA and CDR2 FQGNSA. The CDR3 DNA follows: TGTGCCAGTCCTCTAGCGGATTTT. This encodes CASPLADF.

The chain is built from TRBV5-1 and TRBJ2-7; TRBD1 matches at 8 bases. Germline V gene sequence: CDR1 SGHRS, CDR2 YFSETQ. V was pared by 0 bases and J by 1 base, with 0 bases of the junction left unmatched. The CDR3 runs 14 residues. The CDR3 DNA is TGCGCCAGCAGCTTGGGACAGGGGTCCTACGAGCAGTACTTC. Translated: CASSLGQGSYEQYF.